Listed below are T cell receptor beta chains from one sample, sequenced in a study of shared clonotypes between healthy human individuals. Assay used: immunoSEQ multiplex PCR; TCRdb lists only in-frame clones, some missing. The repertoire holds about 490,000 clones, with around 85% as singletons. Sequencing was done on a sample of PBMCs. Receptors were obtained from a woman between 35 and 50 years old in good health. Some clones in this sample may be carry-over from other donors' samples. CDR3s include the opening cysteine and the closing phenylalanine or tryptophan. The order of the fields is D gene, J gene, V gene, clone size, CDR3 DNA, CDR3 protein. The D gene is left open where the match is weak. The size entry is marked missing in some rows and otherwise reads once, few, many or a size class.

>TRBD1|TRBJ2-7|TRBV2|.
TGTGCCAGCAGTGCCCGGGACAGGGCCTACGAGCAGTACTTC
CASSARDRAYEQYF
>TRBD1|TRBJ2-7|TRBV14|.
TGTGCCAGCAGCCGTCGACAGGGGAGCGAGCAGTACTTC
CASSRRQGSEQYF
>.|TRBJ2-4|TRBV7-8|.
TGTGCCAGCAGCTTAGCAGGGATCGCCAAAAACATTCAGTACTTC
CASSLAGIAKNIQYF
>.|TRBJ2-3|TRBV7-6|.
TGTGCCAGCAGCTCGGGTCTTGGCAGGGATACGCAGTATTTT
CASSSGLGRDTQYF
>.|TRBJ1-3|TRBV6-6|once
TGTGCCAGCAGCCGTACACTGCGGGACACCATATATTTT
CASSRTLRDTIYF
>TRBD1|TRBJ2-2|TRBV2|.
TGTGCCAGCTCCGGGACAGGGGTCGGCCTTACCGGGGAGCTGTTTTTT
CASSGTGVGLTGELFF
>.|TRBJ2-1|TRBV7-2|.
TGTGCAAGCCCCAATGAGCAGTTCTTC
CASPNEQFF
>.|TRBJ2-2|TRBV18|.
TGTGCCAGCTTACCGAGGAGGGGTGTTAACACCGGGGAGCTGTTTTTT
CASLPRRGVNTGELFF
>.|TRBJ2-7|TRBV19|.
TGTGCCAGTAGTCCTCAGGACTCATACTACGAGCAGTACTTC
CASSPQDSYYEQYF
>TRBD1|TRBJ2-2|TRBV7-8|.
TGTGCCAGCAGCTTAGCCTCGGGACAGGGGAGCGCCGGGGAGCTGTTTTTT
CASSLASGQGSAGELFF
>.|TRBJ1-1|TRBV7-2|.
TGTGCCAGCAGGGCATCGCCGCTCCCAGCTTTCTTT
CASRASPLPAFF
>.|TRBJ2-1|TRBV6-6|.
TGTGCCAGCAGTACCCAGGTCGGAGGGGGAAATGAGCAGTTCTTC
CASSTQVGGGNEQFF
>.|TRBJ2-5|TRBV4-2|.
TGTGCCAGCAGCCAAGGGACTCAACAAGAGACCCAGTACTTC
CASSQGTQQETQYF
>TRBD1|TRBJ2-7|TRBV6-1|.
TGTGCCAGCAGTCTCGACAGGGGGCCCTACGAGCAGTACTTC
CASSLDRGPYEQYF
>.|TRBJ2-3|TRBV11-2|many
TGTGCCAGCAGCCCGGGGCCCATTCGGAACACAGATACGCAGTATTTT
CASSPGPIRNTDTQYF
>.|TRBJ2-7|TRBV10-3|once
TGTGCCATCGCGAGTCAATCCTACGAGCAGTACTTC
CAIASQSYEQYF
>.|TRBJ1-1|TRBV19|.
TGTGCCAGTAGTATTGGCAGGGAAACTGAAGCTTTCTTT
CASSIGRETEAFF
>TRBD1|TRBJ2-7|TRBV6-1|many
TGTGCCAGCAGTGAACAGACAGGGGAGGCCTACGAGCAGTACTTC
CASSEQTGEAYEQYF
>TRBD1|TRBJ1-5|TRBV19|.
TGTGCCACCACAAACACAGGGGGCAGGAGCAATCAGCCCCAGCATTTT
CATTNTGGRSNQPQHF
>.|TRBJ1-5|TRBV2|.
TGTGCCAGCAGTGAGTTCAATCAGCCCCAGCATTTT
CASSEFNQPQHF
>.|TRBJ1-1|TRBV19|.
TGTGCCAGTAGTATCGACACAGACCTAACCACTGAAGCTTTCTTT
CASSIDTDLTTEAFF
>.|TRBJ1-1|TRBV6-1|.
TGTGCCAGCAGTGTAAAGGTGAACACTGAAGCTTTCTTT
CASSVKVNTEAFF
>.|TRBJ1-1|TRBV7-9|.
TGTGCCAGCAGCGACGAACTGACGAACACTGAAGCTTTCTTT
CASSDELTNTEAFF
>.|TRBJ1-5|TRBV7-7|.
TGTGCCAGCAGCCGGGACACCGGGGGGCCCCAGCATTTT
CASSRDTGGPQHF
>TRBD2|TRBJ2-5|TRBV7-9|.
TGTGCCAGCAGCTCGGGACTAGCGGGAGCCTTTGAGACCCAGTACTTC
CASSSGLAGAFETQYF